Shown below are 13 T cell receptor beta chains from a single sample sequenced in a study of T cell responses to AZD1222 COVID-19 vaccine. The protocol was immunoSEQ multiplex PCR, while the TCRdb copy is restricted to in-frame clones and leaves out a portion. The sample carries around 120,000 clones, roughly 84% recorded once. The material sequenced was peripheral blood, taken on day 0 of AZD1222 vaccination. The receptors come from an adult in good health.

The chain joins TRBV27 to TRBJ1-5, with a weak D call TRBD1 (5 bases). The CDR3 extends over 14 amino acids. Germline assignment: CDR1 MNHEY and CDR2 SMNVEV (reference sequence). V lost 8 bases and J 6 bases, leaving 17 bases between the germline ends. The CDR3 nucleotides read TGTGCCAGCTCCCCCACTGGGGCGGGTCAGCCCCAGCATTTT. Its translation: CASSPTGAGQPQHF.

The V gene is TRBV3-1 (or the pseudogene TRBV3-2), the J gene TRBJ1-2; D gene ambiguous. CDR1 is LGHDT and CDR2 is YNNKEL in the germline V gene (reference sequence). Trimming stripped 0 bases from V and 1 base from J, with 6 bases between. This CDR3 region has 14 residues. The CDR3, as DNA: TGTGCCAGCAGCCAAGATTGGGGTAACTATGGCTACACCTTC. This gives the protein CASSQDWGNYGYTF.

V gene TRBV25-1 combines with J gene TRBJ1-2, with D unclear. Germline-derived CDR1 and CDR2 are MGHDK and SYGVNS. V lost 2 bases to trimming and J lost 4 bases, with 14 bases between them. The CDR3 is made up of 15 amino acids. CDR3 coding DNA: TGTGCCAGCAGTGAACCAGGCACCCCACTCTATGGCTACACCTTC. Its protein is CASSEPGTPLYGYTF.

The chain uses TRBV7-2 and TRBJ2-7; 7 bases align to TRBD1. The CDR3 extends over 15 amino acids. V shed 7 bases, J shed 5 bases, and the junction held 14 bases outside the gene matches. Germline V gene data show CDR1 as SGHTA and CDR2 as FQGNSA. The CDR3, as DNA: TGTGCCAGCACCAAGGGGGCAGGGCGAATTGACGAGCAGTACTTC. Encoded protein: CASTKGAGRIDEQYF.

The chain employs TRBV7-2 and TRBJ1-3, with TRBD1 as a possible D gene (6 bases). This CDR3 has 15 residues. The V end lost 4 bases, the J end lost 4 bases, and 14 bases lay between the germline ends. Germline lookup yields CDR1 SGHTA and CDR2 FQGNSA. Written as DNA, the CDR3 is TGTGCCAGCAGCTCCAATGGACAGCGGGGAAACACCATATATTTT. It is translated as CASSSNGQRGNTIYF.

The V gene is TRBV4-1, the J gene TRBJ1-3, with D hard to call. The CDR3 extends over 15 amino acids. V lost 1 base and J 2 bases, leaving 9 bases between the germline ends. Germline-derived CDR1 and CDR2 are MGHRA and YSYEKL. CDR3 nucleotides: TGCGCCAGCAGCCAAGTCGGCCAGGCTGGAAACACCATATATTTT. It is translated as CASSQVGQAGNTIYF.

CDR3 sequence reads: CASSVGTPSVNYGYTF. DNA of the CDR3: TGTGCCAGCAGCGTAGGGACCCCAAGCGTAAACTATGGCTACACCTTC. The chain joins TRBV9 to TRBJ1-2; D ambiguous. The CDR3 spans 16 residues. The germline gives CDR1 SGDLS, CDR2 YYNGEE. Trimming cost V 0 bases and J 2 bases, with 14 bases left between them.

The chain recombines TRBV7-9 with TRBJ1-1; no firm D call. This CDR3 has 12 amino acids. V was pared by 5 bases and J by 3 bases, with 7 bases between. CDR1 is SEHNR and CDR2 is FQNEAQ in the germline V gene (reference sequence). The CDR3 bases are TGTGCCAGCAGCCCCCTCCACACTGAAGCTTTCTTT. It codes for CASSPLHTEAFF.

CDR3 region: CASSPAPGGYEQYF. The DNA for the CDR3 is TGTGCCAGCAGCCCAGCCCCGGGGGGGTACGAGCAGTACTTC. The chain recombines TRBV7-9 with TRBJ2-7, with TRBD2 matching over 8 bases. The V and J ends lost 5 bases and 4 bases, in that order; junction bases with no gene match: 7. The CDR3 has 14 amino acids. Germline loops: CDR1 SEHNR, CDR2 FQNEAQ (reference sequence).

The J gene is TRBJ1-4, the V gene TRBV6-5; D is ambiguous. The V and J ends lost 3 bases and 8 bases respectively, with 19 bases between them. CDR1 and CDR2 from the germline V gene are MNHEY and SVGAGI. This CDR3 is built from 16 residues. As DNA, the CDR3 is TGTGCCAGCAGTTATTGGCTCGGGAACATTGGCGAAAAACTGTTTTTT. Translation gives CASSYWLGNIGEKLFF.

This rearrangement joins TRBV29-1 to TRBJ2-5; D perhaps matches TRBD1 (9 bases). There are 17 residues in the CDR3. The V and J ends lost 1 base and 0 bases respectively, with 18 bases between them. CDR1 is SQVTM, CDR2 ANQGSEA, per germline. This CDR3 is CSVEGGQGLEYQETQYF. For the CDR3, the DNA is TGCAGCGTTGAAGGGGGACAGGGACTAGAGTACCAAGAGACCCAGTACTTC.

This chain joins TRBV2 and TRBJ1-4; D remains unclear. This CDR3 is built from 20 residues. The germline V gene encodes CDR1 SNHLY and CDR2 FYNNEI. V lost 8 bases and J 2 bases, leaving 30 bases between the germline ends. The DNA of the CDR3 is TGTGCCAGCGGACGACGGCATGCTACGTTGGCCCGGCGCACTAATGAAAAACTGTTTTTT. Its protein is CASGRRHATLARRTNEKLFF.

V and J are TRBV19 and TRBJ1-2; D is uncertain. Per germline, CDR1 LNHDA and CDR2 SQIVND (reference sequence). Trimming took 5 bases from V and 7 from J, leaving 11 bases between them. This CDR3 has 12 amino acids. The DNA for the CDR3 is TGTGCCAGTAGTTTGGGAGGCGGTGGCTACACCTTC. This sequence encodes CASSLGGGGYTF.